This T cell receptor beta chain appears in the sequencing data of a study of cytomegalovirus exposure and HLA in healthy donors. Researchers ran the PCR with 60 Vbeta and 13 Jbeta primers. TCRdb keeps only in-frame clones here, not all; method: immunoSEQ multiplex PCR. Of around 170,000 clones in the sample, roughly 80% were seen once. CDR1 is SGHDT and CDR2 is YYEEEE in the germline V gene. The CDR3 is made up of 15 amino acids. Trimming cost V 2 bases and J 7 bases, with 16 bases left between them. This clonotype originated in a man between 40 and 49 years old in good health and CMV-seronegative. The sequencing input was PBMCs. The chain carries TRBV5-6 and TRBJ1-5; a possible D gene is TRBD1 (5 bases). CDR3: CASSLLGDFEQPQHF. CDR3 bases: TGTGCCAGCAGCTTATTAGGGGATTTTGAACAGCCCCAGCATTTT.